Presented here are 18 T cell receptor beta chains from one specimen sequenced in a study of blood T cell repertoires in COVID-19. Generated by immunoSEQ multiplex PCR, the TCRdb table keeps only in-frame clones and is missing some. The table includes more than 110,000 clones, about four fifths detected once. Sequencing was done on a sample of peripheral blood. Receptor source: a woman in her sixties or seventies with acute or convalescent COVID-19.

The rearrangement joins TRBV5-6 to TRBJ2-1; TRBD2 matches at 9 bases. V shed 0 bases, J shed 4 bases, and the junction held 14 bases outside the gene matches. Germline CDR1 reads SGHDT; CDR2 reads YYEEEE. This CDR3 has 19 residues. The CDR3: CASSLVYRAGGLPYNEQFF. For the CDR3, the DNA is TGTGCCAGCAGCTTGGTTTATCGGGCGGGAGGGCTCCCTTACAATGAGCAGTTCTTC.

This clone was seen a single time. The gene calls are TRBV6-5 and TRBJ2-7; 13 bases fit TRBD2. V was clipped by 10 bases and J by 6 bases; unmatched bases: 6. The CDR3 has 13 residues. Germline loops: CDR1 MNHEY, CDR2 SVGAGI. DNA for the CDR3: TGTGCCACCCGACTAGCGGGAGGTCCCGAGCAGTACTTC. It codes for CATRLAGGPEQYF.

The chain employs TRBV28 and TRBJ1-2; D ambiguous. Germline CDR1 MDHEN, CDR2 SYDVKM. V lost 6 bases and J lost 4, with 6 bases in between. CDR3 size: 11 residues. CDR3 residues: CASRSLYGYTF. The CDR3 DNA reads TGTGCCAGCAGGAGTCTCTATGGCTACACCTTC.

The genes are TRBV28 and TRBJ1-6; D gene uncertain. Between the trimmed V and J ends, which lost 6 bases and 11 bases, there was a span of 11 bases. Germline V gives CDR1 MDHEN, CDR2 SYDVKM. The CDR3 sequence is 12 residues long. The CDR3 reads CASSLLEAPLHF. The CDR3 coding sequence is TGTGCCAGCAGCTTACTTGAGGCACCCCTCCACTTT. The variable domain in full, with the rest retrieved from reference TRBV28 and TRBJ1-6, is DVKVTQSSRYLVKRTGEKVFLECVQDMDHENMFWYRQDPGLGLRLIYFSYDVKMKEKGDIPEGYSVSREKKERFSLILESASTNQTSMYLCASSLLEAPLHFGNGTRLTVT.

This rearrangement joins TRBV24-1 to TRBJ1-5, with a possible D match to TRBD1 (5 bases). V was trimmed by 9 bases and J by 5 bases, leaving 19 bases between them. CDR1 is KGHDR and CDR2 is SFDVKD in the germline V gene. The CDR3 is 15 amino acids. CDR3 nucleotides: TGTGCCACCGGGGATGGGGCAGGACGCGATCAGCCCCAGCATTTT. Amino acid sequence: CATGDGAGRDQPQHF.

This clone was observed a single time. For the CDR3, the DNA is TGCGCCAGCAGGCGAGAGATTCATGAGCAGTTCTTC. Residues: CASRREIHEQFF. The rearrangement joins TRBV5-1 to TRBJ2-1, with D unclear. This CDR3 contains 12 residues. V gave up 5 bases and J gave up 8 bases, with 11 bases separating them. Germline V gives CDR1 SGHRS, CDR2 YFSETQ.

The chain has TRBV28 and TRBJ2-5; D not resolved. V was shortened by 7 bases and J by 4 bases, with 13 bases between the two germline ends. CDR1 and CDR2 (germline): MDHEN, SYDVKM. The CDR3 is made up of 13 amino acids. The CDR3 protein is CASTGLPRETQYF. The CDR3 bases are TGTGCCAGCACGGGTCTACCACGAGAGACCCAGTACTTC. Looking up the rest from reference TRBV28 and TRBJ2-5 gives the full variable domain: DVKVTQSSRYLVKRTGEKVFLECVQDMDHENMFWYRQDPGLGLRLIYFSYDVKMKEKGDIPEGYSVSREKKERFSLILESASTNQTSMYLCASTGLPRETQYFGPGTRLLVL.

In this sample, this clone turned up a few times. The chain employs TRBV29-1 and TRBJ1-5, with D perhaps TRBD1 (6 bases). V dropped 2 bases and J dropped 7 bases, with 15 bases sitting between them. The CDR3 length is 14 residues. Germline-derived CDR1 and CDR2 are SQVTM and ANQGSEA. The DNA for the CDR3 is TGCAGCGTTGAACGTGCGGGGGCGGGACAGCCCCAGCATTTT. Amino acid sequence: CSVERAGAGQPQHF. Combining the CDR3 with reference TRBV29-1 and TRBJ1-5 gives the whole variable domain SAVISQKPSRDICQRGTSLTIQCQVDSQVTMMFWYRQQPGQSLTLIATANQGSEATYESGFVIDKFPISRPNLTFSTLTVSNMSPEDSSIYLCSVERAGAGQPQHFGDGTRLSIL.

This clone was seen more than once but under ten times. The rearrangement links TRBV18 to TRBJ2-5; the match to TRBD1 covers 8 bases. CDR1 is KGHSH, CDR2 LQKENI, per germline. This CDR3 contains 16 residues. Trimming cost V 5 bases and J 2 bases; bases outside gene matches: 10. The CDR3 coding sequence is TGTGCCAGCTCAACCAGCCCGGGACAGGAGCAAGAGACCCAGTACTTC. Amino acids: CASSTSPGQEQETQYF.

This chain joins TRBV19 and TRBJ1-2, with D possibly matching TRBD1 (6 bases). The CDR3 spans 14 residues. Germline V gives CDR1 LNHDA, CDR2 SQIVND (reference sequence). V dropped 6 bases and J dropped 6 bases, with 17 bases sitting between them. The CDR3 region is CASRGGQRRNGYTF. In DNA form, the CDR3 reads TGTGCCAGTAGGGGTGGACAGAGGAGGAATGGCTACACCTTC. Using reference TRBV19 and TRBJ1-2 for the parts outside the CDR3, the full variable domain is DGGITQSPKYLFRKEGQNVTLSCEQNLNHDAMYWYRQDPGQGLRLIYYSQIVNDFQKGDIAEGYSVSREKKESFPLTVTSAQKNPTAFYLCASRGGQRRNGYTFGSGTRLTVV.

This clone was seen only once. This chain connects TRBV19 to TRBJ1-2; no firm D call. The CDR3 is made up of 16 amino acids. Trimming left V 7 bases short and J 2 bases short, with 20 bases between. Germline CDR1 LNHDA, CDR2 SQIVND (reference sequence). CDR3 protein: CASNSGREGPNYGYTF. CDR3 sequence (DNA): TGTGCCAGTAACTCCGGACGGGAGGGTCCCAACTATGGCTACACCTTC.

The CDR3 loop reads CASSFFLAGYNEQFF. In DNA, the CDR3 is TGTGCCAGCAGCTTCTTCCTAGCGGGATACAATGAGCAGTTCTTC. The V call is TRBV7-2, the J call TRBJ2-1, with TRBD2 matching 9 bases. Losses at the gene ends were 3 bases for V and 4 bases for J; bases not matched to a gene: 4. This CDR3 is 15 amino acids long. Germline CDR1 is SGHTA and CDR2 is FQGNSA.

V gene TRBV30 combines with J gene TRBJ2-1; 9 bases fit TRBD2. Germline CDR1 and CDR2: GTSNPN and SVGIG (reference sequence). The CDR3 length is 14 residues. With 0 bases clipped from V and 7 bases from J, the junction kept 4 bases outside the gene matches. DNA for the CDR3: TGTGCCTGGAGTGTAGCGGGAGGTGGGAATGAGCAGTTCTTC. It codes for CAWSVAGGGNEQFF.

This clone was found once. CDR3: CASSPTNTGELFF. The CDR3 nucleotides read TGTGCCAGCAGCCCCACGAACACCGGGGAGCTGTTTTTT. This chain joins TRBV28 and TRBJ2-2, with no clear D. The ends were cut back, 6 bases at V and 0 bases at J, with 5 bases in the middle. Germline lookup yields CDR1 MDHEN and CDR2 SYDVKM. This CDR3 has 13 amino acids.

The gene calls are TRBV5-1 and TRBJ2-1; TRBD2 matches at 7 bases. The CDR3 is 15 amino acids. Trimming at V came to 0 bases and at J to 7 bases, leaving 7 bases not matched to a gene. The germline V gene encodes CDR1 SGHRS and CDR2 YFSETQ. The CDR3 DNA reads TGCGCCAGCAGCTTGGGACCCGTTAGCGGGAATGAGCAGTTCTTC. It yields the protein CASSLGPVSGNEQFF.

Here the CDR3 reads CASRPTGIRNTIYF. The CDR3 bases are TGTGCCAGTAGACCGACAGGGATAAGAAACACCATATATTTT. The chain employs TRBV19 and TRBJ1-3; 7 bases fit TRBD1. The CDR3 length is 14 residues. CDR1 and CDR2 (germline): LNHDA, SQIVND (reference sequence). The V segment lost 6 bases and the J segment 5 bases; nucleotides outside the gene matches: 7.

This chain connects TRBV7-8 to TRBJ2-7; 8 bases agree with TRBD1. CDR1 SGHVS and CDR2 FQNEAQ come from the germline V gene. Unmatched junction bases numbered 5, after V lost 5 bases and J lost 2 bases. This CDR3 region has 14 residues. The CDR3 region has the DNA TGTGCCAGCAGCATCGGACAGGGACCCTACGAGCAGTACTTC. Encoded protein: CASSIGQGPYEQYF.

CDR3 nucleotides: TGTGCCAGCAGTGAAGCCGGGACTAGTTTCAATGAGCAGTTCTTC. It translates to CASSEAGTSFNEQFF. The gene calls are TRBV6-1 and TRBJ2-1; 8 bases align to TRBD2. The CDR3 has 15 residues. Germline V gene sequence: CDR1 MNHNS, CDR2 SASEGT. V was pared by 0 bases and J by 6 bases, with 4 bases of the junction left unmatched.